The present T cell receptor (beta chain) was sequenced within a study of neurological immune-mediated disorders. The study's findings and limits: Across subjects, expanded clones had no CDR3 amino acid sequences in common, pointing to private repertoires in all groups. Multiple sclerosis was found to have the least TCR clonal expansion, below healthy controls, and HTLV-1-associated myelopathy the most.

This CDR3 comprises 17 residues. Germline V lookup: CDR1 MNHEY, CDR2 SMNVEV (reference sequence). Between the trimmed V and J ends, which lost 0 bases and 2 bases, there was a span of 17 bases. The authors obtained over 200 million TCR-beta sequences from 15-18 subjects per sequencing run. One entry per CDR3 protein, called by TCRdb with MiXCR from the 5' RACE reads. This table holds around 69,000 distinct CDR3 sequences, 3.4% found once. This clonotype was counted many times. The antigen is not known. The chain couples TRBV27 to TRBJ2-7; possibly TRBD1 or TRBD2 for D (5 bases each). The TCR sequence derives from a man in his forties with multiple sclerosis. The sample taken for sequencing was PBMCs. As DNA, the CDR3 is TGTGCCAGCAGTTTATCCCCTCCGGGCTCGGGACCCTACGAGCAGTACTTC. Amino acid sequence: CASSLSPPGSGPYEQYF.